This T cell receptor beta chain comes out of a study of blood T cell repertoires in COVID-19. As for the study in general: Samples of COVID-19 (acute and convalescent) were obtained from the United States, Italy and Spain.

The V gene end was trimmed by 7 bases and the J gene end by 6 bases; junction bases not matched to a gene: 11. The CDR3 is made up of 14 amino acids. Germline lookup yields CDR1 SQVTM and CDR2 ANQGSEA. In the authors' workflow: Amplifying reference gene primers gave estimates of nucleated cell counts. The protocol was immunoSEQ multiplex PCR, while the TCRdb copy is restricted to in-frame clones and leaves out a portion. D and trimming were read from the DNA, whereas the V and J calls and clone size are those reported in that table. This repertoire shows 340,000 or so clones, more than 75% found once; its top ten account for 1%.

The specimen sequenced was peripheral blood. This chain connects TRBV29-1 to TRBJ1-1; 10 nucleotides align to TRBD1. This receptor was identified in a man aged 45-65 years with active or convalescent COVID-19. CDR3 in DNA: TGCAGCGGAACCTTTGGGACAGGGGTGGCTGAAGCTTTCTTT. Its translation: CSGTFGTGVAEAFF.